This T cell receptor (beta chain) was captured in a study of a mutant IDH1 vaccine in newly diagnosed glioma. Turning to the study itself: Scheduled for weeks 1, 3, 5, 7, 11, 15, 19 and 23, eight vaccinations were given to patients. The first vaccination came 4-6 weeks after radiotherapy alone, or with temozolomide cycles.

Only in-frame clones appear in the TCRdb table, and some are missing; sequencing was by immunoSEQ multiplex PCR. The repertoire holds approximately 60,000 clones, with 85% as singletons. This clone was recorded a few times. Its antigen is still unknown. The time point: week 23, last vaccination. The vaccine gave 300 ug of a 20-mer mutant IDH1 peptide subcutaneously per dose. In germline, CDR1 is LNHDA, CDR2 SQIVND (reference sequence). CDR3 length equals 13 residues. The trim removed 3 bases at V and 5 bases at J, leaving 2 bases unmatched. This sequence originates from a man aged 25-45 years with glioma. This chain connects TRBV19 to TRBJ1-2; 8 nucleotides agree with TRBD1. The material was PBMCs, obtained from a glioma patient whose treatment included an IDH1 peptide vaccine. The CDR3 spells CASSIGTGYGYTF. DNA of the CDR3: TGTGCCAGTAGTATCGGGACAGGTTATGGCTACACCTTC.